Shown below are 10 T cell receptor beta chains from a single sample sequenced in a study of T cell responses to AZD1222 COVID-19 vaccine. The assay was immunoSEQ multiplex PCR, and TCRdb's table has in-frame clones only and misses some. The data show approximately 150,000 clones, around 91% seen once. Sequences were derived from peripheral blood, sampled on day 0 of AZD1222 vaccination. The source of these receptors is an adult in good health.

The rearrangement links TRBV7-2 to TRBJ2-3; D call uncertain. V lost 3 bases, J lost 2 bases, and 6 bases lay in between. CDR3 length: 13 amino acids. CDR1 SGHTA and CDR2 FQGNSA come from the germline V gene. CDR3: CASSFYFTDTQYF. The CDR3 nucleotides read TGTGCCAGCAGCTTCTACTTCACAGATACGCAGTATTTT.

This chain connects TRBV10-3 to TRBJ2-3; 9 nucleotides align to TRBD2. CDR3 length: 15 amino acids. The V segment lost 4 bases and the J segment 1 base; nucleotides outside the gene matches: 3. Germline CDR1 reads ENHRY; CDR2 reads SYGVKD. DNA of the CDR3: TGTGCCATCAGTGGGTCTAGCGGGGGCACAGATACGCAGTATTTT. Residues: CAISGSSGGTDTQYF.

The rearrangement joins TRBV13 to TRBJ1-1; D remains ambiguous. CDR3 length: 13 amino acids. V lost 2 bases to trimming and J lost 4 bases, with 8 bases between them. Per the germline V gene, CDR1 is PRHDT and CDR2 is FYEKMQ (reference sequence). CDR3 loop: CASSLTRSTEAFF. The CDR3 region has the DNA TGTGCCAGCAGCTTAACTCGAAGCACTGAAGCTTTCTTT.

The chain uses TRBV27 and TRBJ2-2; weak D call: TRBD2 (6 bases). CDR1 and CDR2 from the germline V gene are MNHEY and SMNVEV (reference sequence). Trimming took 5 bases from V and 1 from J, leaving 14 bases between them. The CDR3 sequence is 16 residues long. The CDR3 reads CASSPTGTLNTGELFF. DNA of the CDR3: TGTGCCAGCAGTCCAACCGGGACTCTGAACACCGGGGAGCTGTTTTTT.

This chain joins TRBV7-2 and TRBJ2-3; 7 nucleotides match TRBD2. Germline V lookup: CDR1 SGHTA, CDR2 FQGNSA. The junction had 9 bases not matched to a gene; V was cut back by 5 bases and J by 4 bases. The CDR3 loop spans 15 amino acids. CDR3 amino acids: CASSQHRSGADTQYF. CDR3 sequence (DNA): TGTGCCAGCAGCCAACACCGGAGCGGGGCAGATACGCAGTATTTT.

This sequence joins TRBV27 and TRBJ1-1; TRBD1 is a possible D gene (5 bases). The CDR3 loop spans 13 amino acids. Trimming cost V 3 bases and J 11 bases, with 16 bases left between them. Germline V gene lookup returns CDR1 MNHEY and CDR2 SMNVEV (reference sequence). For the CDR3, the DNA is TGTGCCAGCAGTTTCTCATGGCAGGGTTTGGCTTTCTTT. Protein: CASSFSWQGLAFF.

This clone was seen only a few times. The chain recombines TRBV7-9 with TRBJ1-4, with 7 bases identical to TRBD1. V gave up 0 bases and J gave up 8 bases; unmatched junction bases: 3. The CDR3 runs 14 residues. Germline V lookup: CDR1 SEHNR, CDR2 FQNEAQ (reference sequence). The CDR3 DNA sequence: TGTGCCAGCAGCTTAGCGCAGGGGGGAGAAAAACTGTTTTTT. The encoded protein is CASSLAQGGEKLFF.

CDR3 sequence (DNA): TGTGCCATCAGGGGGACTAGCGATGCCCCAGATACGCAGTATTTT. Amino acids: CAIRGTSDAPDTQYF. The chain links TRBV10-3 to TRBJ2-3; 10 nucleotides agree with TRBD2. The length of the CDR3 is 15 residues. Per germline, CDR1 ENHRY and CDR2 SYGVKD. V lost 6 bases and J lost 4; bases outside the gene matches: 7.

The rearrangement links TRBV2 to TRBJ2-1, with 14 bases aligning to TRBD2. The V and J ends lost 4 bases and 4 bases, in that order; junction bases with no gene match: 0. The germline CDR1 and CDR2 sequences are SNHLY and FYNNEI. The CDR3 is 15 residues long. CDR3 DNA sequence: TGTGCCAGCAGTGGGACTAGCGGGGGGTACAATGAGCAGTTCTTC. Translation: CASSGTSGGYNEQFF.

The chain employs TRBV3-1 (or the pseudogene TRBV3-2) and TRBJ2-3; 7 nucleotides match TRBD2. The trim removed 4 bases at V and 1 base at J, leaving 8 bases unmatched. The length of the CDR3 is 16 residues. Germline values: CDR1 LGHDT, CDR2 YNNKEL (reference sequence). The CDR3 spells CASSLYRGERTDTQYF. The CDR3 nucleotides read TGTGCCAGCAGCCTCTATCGGGGGGAGCGCACAGATACGCAGTATTTT.